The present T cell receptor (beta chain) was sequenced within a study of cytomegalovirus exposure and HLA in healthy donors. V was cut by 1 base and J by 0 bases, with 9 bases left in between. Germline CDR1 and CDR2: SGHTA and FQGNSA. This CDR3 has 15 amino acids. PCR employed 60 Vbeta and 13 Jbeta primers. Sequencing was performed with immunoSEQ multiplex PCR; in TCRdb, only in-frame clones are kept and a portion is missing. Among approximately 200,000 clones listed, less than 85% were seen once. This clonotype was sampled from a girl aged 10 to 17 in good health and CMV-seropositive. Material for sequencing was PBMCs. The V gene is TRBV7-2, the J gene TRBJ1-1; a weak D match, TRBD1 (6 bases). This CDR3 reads CASSLEGGMNTEAFF. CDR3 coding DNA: TGTGCCAGCAGCTTAGAAGGGGGTATGAACACTGAAGCTTTCTTT.